A selection of T cell receptor beta chains follows, all from one sample in a study of T cell repertoires in ileal Crohn's disease. The data were produced by immunoSEQ multiplex PCR, yet TCRdb's version contains in-frame clones alone and is incomplete. The sample records approximately 27,000 clones, about three quarters being singletons. The sample was ileal tissue. The receptor source for this set is an adult with Crohn's disease. CDR3s include the opening cysteine and the closing phenylalanine or tryptophan. Each record gives: V gene, CDR3 protein.

>TRBV6-1
CASMVLQGERPQHF
>TRBV6-1
CASSEEVGQSYEKLFF
>TRBV5-4
CASSSSGTWGPYGYTF
>TRBV5-5
CASSWGQGPYEQYF
>TRBV5-3
CAGGGPYNEQFF
>TRBV2
CASTLARSMNTEAFF
>TRBV5-1
CASSFSRGISGANVLTF
>TRBV5-1
CASSEGRGPDTQYF
>TRBV6-5
CASSFEWSGNTIYF
>TRBV7-2
CASSRQFGAYEQYF
>TRBV5-8
CASSLGQRNQPQHF
>TRBV5-6
CASSVVSGGSYGYTF
>TRBV10-3
CAISESRVQAGSYEQYF
>TRBV10-3
CAIGDSRETQYF
>TRBV2
CASRRDRAGANVLTF
>TRBV9
CASSAPQDNEKLFF
>TRBV5-5
CASSLETRDTEAFF
>TRBV27
CASSPTQGGYNEQFF
>TRBV4-3
CASSQDPGSYEQYF
>TRBV6-6
CASSYRGQYYGYTF
>TRBV10-3
CAIRGQGVNEKLFF
>TRBV6-5
CASRVTGMNTEAFF
>TRBV29-1
CSVRWQGGNNEQFF
>TRBV6-1
CASSEALRGGVYEQYF
>TRBV10-3
CAISAGAPDTQYF
>TRBV27
CASSLSLPTGRINYGYTF